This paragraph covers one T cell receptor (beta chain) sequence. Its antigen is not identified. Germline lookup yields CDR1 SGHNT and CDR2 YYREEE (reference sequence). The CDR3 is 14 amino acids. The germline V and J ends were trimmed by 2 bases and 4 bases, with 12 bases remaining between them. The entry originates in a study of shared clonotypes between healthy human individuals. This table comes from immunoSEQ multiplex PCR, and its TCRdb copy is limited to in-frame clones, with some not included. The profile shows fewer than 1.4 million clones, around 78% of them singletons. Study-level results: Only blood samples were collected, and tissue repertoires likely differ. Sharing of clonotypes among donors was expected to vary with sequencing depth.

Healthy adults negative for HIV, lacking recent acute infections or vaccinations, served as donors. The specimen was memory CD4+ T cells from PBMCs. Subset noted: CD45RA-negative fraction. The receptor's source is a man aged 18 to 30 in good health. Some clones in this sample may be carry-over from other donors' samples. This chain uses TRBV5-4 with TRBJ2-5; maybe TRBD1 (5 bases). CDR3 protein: CASSFAPGPETQYF. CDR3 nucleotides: TGTGCCAGCAGCTTTGCTCCAGGGCCAGAGACCCAGTACTTC.